This TCR beta chain was captured by sequencing in a study of Ad26.COV2.S vaccination and SARS-CoV-2 variants. About the research overall: The donor participated in the COV1001 trial, in its Ad26.COV2.S arm.

In the case of this clone: Antigen specificity is unknown.

General study results and limits: Those who received vaccine or placebo ended up with similar non-spike TCR breadth. An underestimation of total T cell responses may have resulted from the TCR breadth and depth analyses.

CDR1 is MNHNY and CDR2 is SVGAGI in the germline V gene (reference sequence). The length of the CDR3 is 16 residues. The V and J ends lost 5 bases and 7 bases, in that order; junction bases with no gene match: 13. Sample treatment: some 20 received Ad26.COV2.S at low or high dose, single or two shots; several received placebo; per-sample allocation not given. Repertoires come from day 63 after the first vaccine or placebo injection. Data came from immunoSEQ multiplex PCR; TCRdb stores just in-frame clones and leaves some out. The data hold around 300,000 clones, with about nine tenths observed a single time.

The TCR was taken from a person between 18 and 60 years old who received the Ad26.COV2.S COVID-19 vaccine or a placebo. This specimen consisted of peripheral blood, obtained in a trial of Ad26.COV2.S vaccine versus placebo. This chain uses TRBV6-6 with TRBJ2-1; 8 bases match TRBD2. Written as DNA, the CDR3 is TGTGCCAGCAGTCTCAGGGTAGGAGCGGGAGAAAATGAGCAGTTCTTC. Its translation: CASSLRVGAGENEQFF.